Shown below are 11 T cell receptor beta chains from a single sample sequenced in a study of cytomegalovirus exposure and HLA in healthy donors (dated by TCRdb to about 2017). Libraries were made using the immunoSEQ multiplex PCR assay. A mixture of 60 forward primers for TCR Vbeta segments and 13 reverse primers for TCR Jbeta segments was used in the multiplex PCR. TCRdb retrieved this table from immuneACCESS and kept in-frame rearrangements only. Not all clones are present; in checked studies, unresolved V genes account for under half, and no reason is known for the remainder. The sample table lists 150,000 to 200,000 clones, more than 9.5% of them with a count of one. The ten biggest clones cover more than 7% of the sample. The specimen sequenced was PBMCs. Every receptor here comes from a man aged 50-60 years in good health and CMV-seropositive.

This clone occurred a few times. The V gene is TRBV6-1, the J gene TRBJ2-2; 7 bases agree with TRBD2. This CDR3 has 15 amino acids. Trimming at V came to 4 bases and at J to 5 bases, leaving 7 bases not matched to a gene. The germline CDR1 and CDR2 sequences are MNHNS and SASEGT. CDR3 DNA sequence: TGTGCCAGCAGTGCGTTGGTCGGGGGGACCGGGGAGCTGTTTTTT. Translating gives CASSALVGGTGELFF.

This clone turned up a few times. Relative to the germline gene, one junction end is altered; a read error may explain this. DNA of the CDR3: TGTGCTAGCAGCTCCGGGACTCTTGGAGAGACCCAGTACTTC. Its protein is CASSSGTLGETQYF. The rearrangement links TRBV7-7 to TRBJ2-5, with D possibly being TRBD2 (6 bases). The CDR3 has 14 residues. Germline V gene sequence: CDR1 SSHAT, CDR2 FNYEAQ (reference sequence).

This rearrangement joins TRBV30 to TRBJ1-1, with D unresolved. The germline CDR1 and CDR2 sequences are GTSNPN and SVGIG (reference sequence). This CDR3 contains 13 residues. V lost 3 bases and J 1 base, leaving 9 bases between the germline ends. The chain's CDR3 is CAWRSGWNTEAFF. The CDR3 DNA sequence: TGTGCCTGGAGGTCGGGGTGGAACACTGAAGCTTTCTTT. The whole variable domain, remainder taken from reference TRBV30 and TRBJ1-1, is SQTIHQWPATLVQPVGSPLSLECTVEGTSNPNLYWYRQAAGRGLQLLFYSVGIGQISSEVPQNLSASRPQDRQFILSSKKLLLSDSGFYLCAWRSGWNTEAFFGQGTRLTVV.

The V call is TRBV25-1, the J call TRBJ2-3; D may be TRBD2 (6 bases). Germline V CDR1 and CDR2: MGHDK, SYGVNS. V was cut by 9 bases and J by 13 bases, with 14 bases left in between. This CDR3 comprises 10 residues. CDR3: CASGPSVKYF. The DNA of the CDR3 is TGTGCCAGTGGGCCTAGCGTTAAGTATTTT.

This clone was counted only a few times. The chain joins TRBV5-6 to TRBJ2-2; D not resolved. V lost 5 bases and J lost 8, with 10 bases in between. From germline, CDR1 is SGHDT and CDR2 YYEEEE. The CDR3 sequence is 12 residues long. CDR3 in amino acids: CASRQVQGELFF. As DNA, the CDR3 is TGTGCCAGCAGACAAGTTCAAGGGGAGCTGTTTTTT.

The chain is built from TRBV5-4 and TRBJ2-3; D not resolved. Per germline, CDR1 SGHNT and CDR2 YYREEE (reference sequence). This CDR3 contains 13 residues. Trimming removed 0 bases from V and 4 bases from J, with 6 bases in between. The CDR3 loop is CASSLGLPDTQYF. The DNA for the CDR3 is TGTGCCAGCAGCTTGGGACTGCCAGATACGCAGTATTTT. Full variable domain (rest looked up from reference TRBV5-4 and TRBJ2-3): ETGVTQSPTHLIKTRGQQVTLRCSSQSGHNTVSWYQQALGQGPQFIFQYYREEENGRGNFPPRFSGLQFPNYSSELNVNALELDDSALYLCASSLGLPDTQYFGPGTRLTVL.

This rearrangement joins TRBV14 to TRBJ2-3; possibly TRBD2 for D (6 bases). V was pared by 5 bases and J by 5 bases, with 14 bases between. This CDR3 is built from 14 residues. Germline CDR1 is SGHDN and CDR2 is FVKESK. CDR3 in DNA: TGTGCCAGCAGCGGCCGGAGGGAGTTAGATACGCAGTATTTT. Its translation: CASSGRRELDTQYF. The full variable domain, with the rest looked up from reference TRBV14 and TRBJ2-3, is EAGVTQFPSHSVIEKGQTVTLRCDPISGHDNLYWYRRVMGKEIKFLLHFVKESKQDESGMPNNRFLAERTGGTYSTLKVQPAELEDSGVYFCASSGRRELDTQYFGPGTRLTVL.

The genes are TRBV7-3 and TRBJ1-6; possibly TRBD1 for D (5 bases). The germline gives CDR1 SGHTA, CDR2 FQGTGA. The germline V and J ends were trimmed by 0 bases and 10 bases, with 13 bases remaining between them. This CDR3 is built from 15 residues. The CDR3 loop is CASSLTGRHESPLHF. The CDR3, as DNA: TGTGCCAGCAGCTTAACGGGGCGACATGAATCACCCCTCCACTTT.

This clone was counted a few times. The rearrangement uses TRBV27 and TRBJ2-1; TRBD1 matches 8 bases. The germline V gene has CDR1 MNHEY and CDR2 SMNVEV (reference sequence). This CDR3 has 13 residues. The trim removed 5 bases at V and 8 bases at J, leaving 5 bases unmatched. The CDR3 DNA sequence: TGTGCCAGCAGTCTCAACAGGGGGGATGAGCAGTTCTTC. Its translation is CASSLNRGDEQFF.

This clone has more than one count but fewer than ten. V is TRBV5-4 and J is TRBJ2-7, with 10 bases lining up with TRBD2. V was clipped by 1 base and J by 4 bases; unmatched bases: 8. CDR3 length equals 16 residues. Per the germline V gene, CDR1 is SGHNT and CDR2 is YYREEE (reference sequence). The chain's CDR3 is CASSLTVTSGAYEQYV. CDR3 DNA: TGTGCCAGCAGCTTGACAGTAACTAGCGGGGCGTACGAGCAGTACGTC.

In its sample, this clone was seen a few times. The V gene is TRBV7-9, the J gene TRBJ1-2; no clear D gene. The ends were cut back, 5 bases at V and 8 bases at J, with 18 bases in the middle. The germline V gene has CDR1 SEHNR and CDR2 FQNEAQ (reference sequence). This CDR3 has 14 residues. DNA for the CDR3: TGTGCCAGCAGCCAACACCGGGAATTTGGCGGCTACACCTTC. This codes for CASSQHREFGGYTF.